This is a list of T cell receptor beta chains from one sample in a study of T cells in Graves' hyperthyroidism and ophthalmopathy. TCRdb re-derived calls from the multiplex PCR reads in MiXCR, one entry per CDR3 protein. Of under 300,000 distinct CDR3 sequences listed, approximately 16% are singletons. Sequencing used blood. All receptors derive from a woman aged 45-59 years with Graves' hyperthyroidism that later progressed to Graves' ophthalmopathy. The CDR3 runs from the conserved cysteine through the conserved F or W. The D gene is left open where the match is weak. Only some rows state a clone size, as once, few, many or a class for expanded clones.

cdr3_nt cdr3_aa v_call clone_size j_call d_call
TGCGCCAGCAGTGAGTCCCAGGGAACCTACGAGCAGTACTTC CASSESQGTYEQYF TRBV10-1 many TRBJ2-7 .
TGTGCCAGCAGTTTGGGACAAGGGACCGCCAACACCGGGGAGCTGTTTTTT CASSLGQGTANTGELFF TRBV28 many TRBJ2-2 .
TGTGCCAGCAGTCCCGGGACTAGCGGAGGACTCCAAGAGACCCAGTACTTC CASSPGTSGGLQETQYF TRBV7-3 many TRBJ2-5 TRBD2
TGCAGTGCACAACCCTTAGCGGGAGCCTACGAGCAGTACTTC CSAQPLAGAYEQYF TRBV20-1 many TRBJ2-7 TRBD2
TGCGCCAGCAGCCAAGATACCGGATTTAACTATGGCTACACCTTC CASSQDTGFNYGYTF TRBV4-1 few TRBJ1-2 .
TGCAGCGTACACAGGCTGAACACTGAAGCTTTCTTT CSVHRLNTEAFF TRBV29-1 many TRBJ1-1 .
TGTGCCAGCAAGAGAGGGACAGGGGCCTACAATGAGCAGTTCTTC CASKRGTGAYNEQFF TRBV6-1 many TRBJ2-1 TRBD1
TGTGCCAGTAGTAACCAGGGAAGCTACAATGAGCAGTTCTTC CASSNQGSYNEQFF TRBV19 few TRBJ2-1 .
TGTGCCAGCAGACAAAGCCACGGGACAGGAAAAGATCCTTATAGCAATCAGCCCCAGCATTTT CASRQSHGTGKDPYSNQPQHF TRBV6-1 many TRBJ1-5 TRBD1
TGCGCCAGCAGCTTGGGGGACTTATCCTACAATGAGCAGTTCTTC CASSLGDLSYNEQFF TRBV5-1 many TRBJ2-1 .
TGTGCCAGCAGCGGGGGACAGAGCTACGAGCAGTACTTC CASSGGQSYEQYF TRBV11-2 many TRBJ2-7 TRBD1
TGTGCCACCGGCCAGCGGGACCTCACAGATACGCAGTATTTT CATGQRDLTDTQYF TRBV24-1 many TRBJ2-3 TRBD2
TGTGCCAGCAGTTTATTGGAGCGGGGTAAAGATACGCAGTATTTT CASSLLERGKDTQYF TRBV28 few TRBJ2-3 TRBD2
TGTGCCAGCAGCTTAGTAGCGGGAGGGCCCGGTGAGCAGTTCTTC CASSLVAGGPGEQFF TRBV11-3 . TRBJ2-1 TRBD2
TGTGCCAGCAGCTTAGTTGGTCCCGTTCTGGATACGCAGTATTTT CASSLVGPVLDTQYF TRBV11-2 many TRBJ2-3 .
TGTGCCAGCAGGGTCCCGGGGGGGGGCAATCAGCCCCAGCATTTT CASRVPGGGNQPQHF TRBV28 many TRBJ1-5 .
TGTGCCAGCAGTCCTCGACTAGCGGCTACCGGGGAGCTGTTTTTT CASSPRLAATGELFF TRBV27 many TRBJ2-2 TRBD2
TGCGCCAGCAGTGTTGACTCGAATTACAATGAGCAGTTCTTC CASSVDSNYNEQFF TRBV10-1 many TRBJ2-1 .
TGTGCCAGCAGCTTAATCTCGACGGGGGGGCCGGACTTC CASSLISTGGPDF TRBV7-2 many TRBJ2-5 TRBD2
TGTGCCAGCAGCCGATGGGGGCCGGGCACAGATACGCAGTATTTT CASSRWGPGTDTQYF TRBV7-9 . TRBJ2-3 .
TGTGCCAGCAGTGCCCGGACAGGGCAAAGGGGCTACACCTTC CASSARTGQRGYTF TRBV6-2/TRBV6-3 once TRBJ1-2 TRBD1
TGCAGTGCCACCCCCGGCCACCAAGAGACCCAGTACTTC CSATPGHQETQYF TRBV20-1 many TRBJ2-5 .
TGTGCCAGCAGTCTCCGCGGGACAGGGGGAAGTTGGTCTGGAAACACCATATATTTT CASSLRGTGGSWSGNTIYF TRBV6-1 few TRBJ1-3 TRBD1
TGTGCCAGCAGCTCACCGGGCCTAGTGGAGACCCAGTACTTC CASSSPGLVETQYF TRBV12-3/TRBV12-4 many TRBJ2-5 .
TGTGCCAGCAGCATAGGAGTTAGCGGGAGAGCGACCCAGTACTTC CASSIGVSGRATQYF TRBV7-2 few TRBJ2-5 TRBD2
TGCAGCGTTGAAAGACAGTTTCGGACCGGGGAGCTGTTTTTT CSVERQFRTGELFF TRBV29-1 few TRBJ2-2 .
TGTGCCAGCAGCCCCAGGTTGGGGCGGAACACCGGGGAGCTGTTTTTT CASSPRLGRNTGELFF TRBV7-2 many TRBJ2-2 .
TGCAGTGCTAGGCGGGGGCAGGGTAATGAAAAACTGTTTTTT CSARRGQGNEKLFF TRBV20-1 . TRBJ1-4 .
TGTGCCTGGAGTTGGTTGAGGGACGGAGCTTTCTTT CAWSWLRDGAFF TRBV30 many TRBJ1-1 .
TGTGCCAGCAGTGAAGGAGGCTTTGGCTACACCTTC CASSEGGFGYTF TRBV6-1 many TRBJ1-2 .
TGTGCCAGCAGCCCGACCCCTTTTGCCGTCCACGAGCAGTACTTC CASSPTPFAVHEQYF TRBV5-6 few TRBJ2-7 .
TGTGCCAGTATCCGGGGCGATGAAGCTTTCTTT CASIRGDEAFF TRBV19 many TRBJ1-1 .
TGCAGTGCTTCTCAGACAGGAGGGGGTAATTCACCCCTCCACTTT CSASQTGGGNSPLHF TRBV20-1 . TRBJ1-6 .
TGTGCCAGCAGCCCGGGACTAGCAGACCAAGAGACCCAGTACTTC CASSPGLADQETQYF TRBV3-1 many TRBJ2-5 TRBD2
TGTGCCAGCAGTTACCAAAGTAGCACAGATACGCAGTATTTT CASSYQSSTDTQYF TRBV6-6 . TRBJ2-3 .